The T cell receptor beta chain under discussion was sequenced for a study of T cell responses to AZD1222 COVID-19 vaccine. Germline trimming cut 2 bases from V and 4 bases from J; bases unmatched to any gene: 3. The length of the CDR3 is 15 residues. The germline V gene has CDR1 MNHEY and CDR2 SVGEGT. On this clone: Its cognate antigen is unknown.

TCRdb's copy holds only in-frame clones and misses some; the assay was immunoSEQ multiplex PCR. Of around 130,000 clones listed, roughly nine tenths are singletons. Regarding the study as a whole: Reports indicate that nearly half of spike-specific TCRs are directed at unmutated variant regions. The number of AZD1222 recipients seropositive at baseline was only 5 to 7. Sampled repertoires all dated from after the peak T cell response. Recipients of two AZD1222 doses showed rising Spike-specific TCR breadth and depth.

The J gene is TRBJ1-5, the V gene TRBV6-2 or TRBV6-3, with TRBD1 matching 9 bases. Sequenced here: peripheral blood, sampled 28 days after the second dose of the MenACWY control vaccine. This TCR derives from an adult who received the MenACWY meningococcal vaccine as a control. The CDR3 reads CASSYQDRGNQPQHF. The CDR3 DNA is TGTGCCAGCAGTTACCAGGACAGGGGTAATCAGCCCCAGCATTTT.